The 22 T cell receptor beta chains listed next were all sequenced from one sample in a study of beta chain features in type 1 diabetes. Study results and limitations: The study found moderately but significantly shorter TCRB CDR3s in all four CD4+ subsets of Type 1 diabetes patients.

The authors reverse transcribed all of the isolated RNA, so sequencing captured expressed TCRB transcripts. Clones were read by immunoSEQ multiplex PCR, and TCRdb kept only the in-frame ones, dropping some. The table lists some 120,000 clones, about 18% of them singletons, with 2.6% in the top ten. These receptors have no identified antigens. Sequencing used central memory CD4+ T cells from blood. The source of these receptors is a man aged 18-30 years with type 1 diabetes.

The V call is TRBV7-2, the J call TRBJ1-2; D not resolved. CDR3 size: 12 residues. V lost 1 base, J lost 4 bases, and 4 bases lay in between. CDR1 is SGHTA, CDR2 FQGNSA, per germline. For the CDR3, the DNA is TGTGCCAGCAGCTTAGGTCGCTATGGCTACACCTTC. It encodes CASSLGRYGYTF.

This clone was counted a single time. The rearrangement uses TRBV10-3 and TRBJ2-7, with 8 bases that match TRBD2. The germline V gene has CDR1 ENHRY and CDR2 SYGVKD. After removal of 10 bases from V and 7 bases from J, the junction contained 9 bases not matched to a gene. The CDR3 runs 12 residues. CDR3 amino acids: CATTAGGAEQYF. Here the CDR3 DNA reads TGTGCCACGACCGCGGGGGGAGCGGAGCAGTACTTC.

This clone was seen a few times. The chain joins TRBV5-4 to TRBJ2-7, with TRBD1 identical over 8 bases. In germline, CDR1 is SGHNT, CDR2 YYREEE (reference sequence). The CDR3 sequence is 13 residues long. Trimming took 4 bases from V and 7 from J; bases not matched to a gene: 7. In nucleotides, the CDR3 is TGTGCCAGCAGCAGAGGACAGGGCGGAGAGCAGTACTTC. Protein product: CASSRGQGGEQYF.

The sample holds many counts of this clone. The gene calls are TRBV7-9 and TRBJ2-3; 8 bases agree with TRBD2. Germline V gene data show CDR1 as SEHNR and CDR2 as FQNEAQ (reference sequence). The CDR3 runs 15 residues. V lost 6 bases and J lost 1; bases outside the gene matches: 6. CDR3 nucleotides: TGTGCCAGCAGTCCCGGGAGGGAGGGCACAGATACGCAGTATTTT. Residues: CASSPGREGTDTQYF.

About this clone: The junction differs from germline at one of its ends, possibly a read error. This sequence joins TRBV5-5 and TRBJ1-2; D not resolved. Germline CDR1 reads SGHKS; CDR2 reads YYEKEE (reference sequence). This CDR3 spans 10 amino acids. The CDR3 DNA is TGTGCCAGCAGCCTCTATGACTACACCTTC. Its translation: CASSLYDYTF.

This clone was observed a few times. The V call is TRBV2, the J call TRBJ2-1, with 12 bases fitting TRBD2. This CDR3 has 16 residues. Per germline, CDR1 SNHLY and CDR2 FYNNEI. The V gene end was trimmed by 5 bases and the J gene end by 7 bases; junction bases not matched to a gene: 9. The CDR3 DNA reads as TGTGCCAGCAGTAACACCGGACTAGCGGGGAGAAATGAGCAGTTCTTC. This encodes CASSNTGLAGRNEQFF.

The rearrangement uses TRBV9 and TRBJ2-7; D is possibly TRBD1 (5 bases). Looked up from germline, CDR1 is SGDLS and CDR2 is YYNGEE. Trimming shortened V by 0 bases and J by 2 bases, and 12 bases separated the two germline ends. The CDR3 runs to 15 residues. CDR3 sequence reads: CASSVEAGSTYEQYF. CDR3 bases: TGTGCCAGCAGCGTAGAGGCAGGGTCCACCTACGAGCAGTACTTC.

Points on this clone: An end of the junction differs from the germline gene, which may be a read error. The same CDR3 also results from other DNA sequences found in this sample. The rearrangement links TRBV27 to TRBJ2-1; no definite D call. CDR3 length: 13 residues. Germline assignment: CDR1 MNHEY and CDR2 SMNVEV (reference sequence). CDR3 sequence (DNA): TGTGCCAGCAGCTCGTTAGGGTACAATGAACAGTTCTTC. Encoded protein: CASSSLGYNEQFF.

Here the CDR3 reads CASSPTSGGAYEQYF. As DNA, the CDR3 is TGTGCCAGCTCTCCCACTAGCGGGGGGGCCTACGAGCAGTACTTC. The chain combines TRBV18 with TRBJ2-5; 13 bases agree with TRBD2. The closer fit of TRBJ2-7 to the DNA end suggests the J call may be wrong. Germline V gene sequence: CDR1 KGHSH, CDR2 LQKENI. The CDR3 is made up of 15 amino acids.

This clone was observed a few times. The chain employs TRBV7-2 and TRBJ2-6; TRBD1 matches 8 bases. There are 17 residues in the CDR3. The V and J ends lost 1 base and 2 bases, in that order; junction bases with no gene match: 4. Per germline, CDR1 SGHTA and CDR2 FQGNSA. CDR3 bases: TGTGCCAGCAGCTTAGTGGAGACAGGGGCTGGGGCCAACGTCCTGACTTTC. Translation: CASSLVETGAGANVLTF.

This chain joins TRBV27 and TRBJ1-2; TRBD1 matches at 9 bases. Trimming removed 9 bases from V and 6 bases from J; junction bases left unmatched: 8. CDR1 and CDR2 from the germline V gene are MNHEY and SMNVEV (reference sequence). This CDR3 is built from 13 residues. The CDR3 DNA is TGTGCCAGGAACGACAGGGGGAAGGATGGCTACACCTTC. Amino acids: CARNDRGKDGYTF.

This clone appeared a few times. This rearrangement joins TRBV2 to TRBJ1-1; D not certain. The V end was cut by 7 bases, the J end by 3 bases, with 15 bases between. CDR3 length: 14 amino acids. CDR1 and CDR2 from the germline V gene are SNHLY and FYNNEI. The CDR3 DNA follows: TGTGCCAGCAAGCTTACGCAGGAACACACTGAAGCTTTCTTT. It specifies CASKLTQEHTEAFF.

The chain employs TRBV28 and TRBJ2-5; 13 positions match TRBD2. Germline V CDR1 and CDR2: MDHEN, SYDVKM. The CDR3 consists of 18 residues. V dropped 3 bases and J dropped 5; count of bases not matched to a gene: 12. CDR3 coding DNA: TGTGCCAGCAGTTTGCGAACTAGCGGGGGGGAATTTAGGGAGACCCAGTACTTC. This gives the protein CASSLRTSGGEFRETQYF.

This clone has at least ten counts. The chain carries TRBV7-9 and TRBJ2-2, with 11 bases lining up with TRBD2. V shed 5 bases and J 14 bases; nucleotides not matched to a gene: 13. Germline V gene lookup returns CDR1 SEHNR and CDR2 FQNEAQ (reference sequence). This CDR3 comprises 15 residues. The DNA of the CDR3 is TGTGCCAGCAGCGACCCGACTAGCGGGGTTCTAGGACTGTTTTTT. It translates to CASSDPTSGVLGLFF.

Only a few counts were recorded for this clone. The CDR3 DNA reads TGTGCCAGTAGTCCTAGGGAGACAGGGAGGTCACCCCTCCACTTT. It translates to CASSPRETGRSPLHF. The chain employs TRBV19 and TRBJ1-6; 7 nucleotides align to TRBD1. The CDR3 length is 15 residues. The germline gives CDR1 LNHDA, CDR2 SQIVND (reference sequence). The V gene end was trimmed by 5 bases and the J gene end by 10 bases; junction bases not matched to a gene: 11.

The chain couples TRBV7-2 to TRBJ2-7; D could derive from TRBD1 or TRBD2 (5 bases each). The CDR3 runs 15 residues. Germline V gene lookup returns CDR1 SGHTA and CDR2 FQGNSA. V dropped 5 bases and J dropped 6 bases, with 20 bases sitting between them. CDR3 loop: CASSRDLVALGEQYF. CDR3 nucleotides: TGTGCCAGCAGCCGGGACCTGGTGGCGCTGGGCGAGCAGTACTTC.

The rearrangement uses TRBV5-4 and TRBJ2-5, with 11 bases matching TRBD2. CDR3 length equals 15 residues. The V gene's germline CDR1 is SGHNT and CDR2 YYREEE (reference sequence). The V segment lost 3 bases and the J segment 3 bases; nucleotides outside the gene matches: 4. The CDR3 bases are TGTGCCAGCAGCTATAGCGGGAGGGCCGAAGAGACCCAGTACTTC. This codes for CASSYSGRAEETQYF.

This clone was counted a few times. The CDR3 is CASSLAKRAPGHNEQFF. CDR3 sequence (DNA): TGTGCCAGCAGCTTGGCGAAGAGGGCCCCGGGACACAATGAGCAGTTCTTC. The V gene is TRBV5-4, the J gene TRBJ2-1; D is possibly TRBD1 or TRBD2 (5 bases each). This CDR3 comprises 17 residues. Germline V gives CDR1 SGHNT, CDR2 YYREEE (reference sequence). The V end lost 0 bases, the J end lost 5 bases, and 18 bases lay between the germline ends.

V usage is TRBV7-2 and J usage is TRBJ2-4, with D uncertain. Looked up from germline, CDR1 is SGHTA and CDR2 is FQGNSA. The CDR3 runs to 11 residues. The ends were cut back, 5 bases at V and 8 bases at J, with 7 bases in the middle. The CDR3, as DNA: TGTGCCAGCAGCCACCAGGACATTCAGTACTTC. Translated, it gives CASSHQDIQYF.

The chain uses TRBV28 and TRBJ2-2, with 9 bases fitting TRBD1. V shed 4 bases, J shed 4 bases, and the junction held 4 bases outside the gene matches. CDR3 length: 15 residues. Germline V gene sequence: CDR1 MDHEN, CDR2 SYDVKM. CDR3 in amino acids: CASSSPGQGTGELFF. CDR3 bases: TGTGCCAGCAGTTCTCCGGGACAGGGCACCGGGGAGCTGTTTTTT.

The J gene is TRBJ2-7, the V gene TRBV5-1; possibly TRBD2 for D (6 bases). The V end lost 2 bases, the J end lost 3 bases, and 24 bases lay between the germline ends. Germline V gene data show CDR1 as SGHRS and CDR2 as YFSETQ. The CDR3 is made up of 18 amino acids. CDR3 sequence: CASSFRESVGSRFYEQYF. CDR3 DNA: TGCGCCAGCAGCTTCCGGGAGTCTGTGGGGTCAAGGTTCTACGAGCAGTACTTC.

The CDR3 region is CASTYGRNTEAFF. CDR3 nucleotides: TGTGCCAGCACCTACGGGAGGAACACTGAAGCTTTCTTT. The chain is built from TRBV6-5 and TRBJ1-1; no reliable D call. The CDR3 sequence is 13 residues long. The germline gives CDR1 MNHEY, CDR2 SVGAGI. V shed 7 bases and J shed 1 base, with 10 bases lying between them.